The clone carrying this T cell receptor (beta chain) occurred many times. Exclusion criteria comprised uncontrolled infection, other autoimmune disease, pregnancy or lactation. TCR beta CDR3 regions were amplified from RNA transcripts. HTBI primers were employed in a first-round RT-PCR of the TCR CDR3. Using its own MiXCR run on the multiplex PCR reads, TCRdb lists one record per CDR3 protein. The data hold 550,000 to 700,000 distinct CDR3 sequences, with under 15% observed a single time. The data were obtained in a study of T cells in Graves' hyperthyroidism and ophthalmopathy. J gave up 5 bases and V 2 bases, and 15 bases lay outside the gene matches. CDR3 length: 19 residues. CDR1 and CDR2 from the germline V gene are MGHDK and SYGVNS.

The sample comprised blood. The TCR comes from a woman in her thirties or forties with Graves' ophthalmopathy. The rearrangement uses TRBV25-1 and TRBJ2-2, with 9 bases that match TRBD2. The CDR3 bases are TGTGCCAGCAGTGAACTTCTACAGGGAGCGGGAGGTCATACCGGGGAGCTGTTTTTT. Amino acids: CASSELLQGAGGHTGELFF.